The present T cell receptor beta chain was sequenced within a study of shared clonotypes between healthy human individuals. About the research overall: A couple of women and a few men aged 18 to 49 made up the donors. Used for every donor were three CD4 naive, three CD4 memory, two CD8 naive and one CD8 memory plate.

Researchers partitioned CD4+ cells into CD45RA+ naive and CD45RA-negative memory subsets. Genomic DNA (from each subset) was split evenly across several immunoSEQ plates. Some clones are missing from TCRdb's copy, which holds only in-frame ones; the method was immunoSEQ multiplex PCR. Of about 610,000 clones listed, more than 95% are singletons. Source material: naive CD4+ T cells sorted from blood. Indicated subset: CD45RA+ positively selected. This sequence originates from a woman aged 25-40 years in good health.

CDR3 in amino acids: CAISVGGGTEAFF. The CDR3 coding sequence is TGTGCCATCAGTGTGGGGGGAGGTACTGAAGCTTTCTTT. V usage is TRBV10-3 and J usage is TRBJ1-1; a weak D match, TRBD1 (5 bases). The germline CDR1 and CDR2 sequences are ENHRY and SYGVKD. The ends were cut back, 4 bases at V and 5 bases at J, with 11 bases in the middle. The CDR3 has 13 amino acids.